This T cell receptor beta chain came from a study of blood T cell repertoires in COVID-19. Authors' methods: Reference gene primer amplification gave estimated nucleated cell counts. TCRdb's copy holds only in-frame clones and misses some; the assay was immunoSEQ multiplex PCR. V, J and clone size are taken as reported in that table, and D and trimming were inferred from the DNA itself. In the table there are around 160,000 clones, roughly 80% of which are singletons. After removal of 9 bases from V and 4 bases from J, the junction contained 7 bases not matched to a gene. The CDR3 consists of 13 residues.

The receptor was derived from a woman aged 40 to 50 with active or convalescent COVID-19. The chain carries TRBV12-3 or TRBV12-4 and TRBJ2-3; TRBD2 aligns across 7 bases. Sequenced input: peripheral blood. CDR3 loop: CASHGGGADTQYF. CDR3 nucleotides: TGTGCCAGTCACGGTGGGGGGGCAGATACGCAGTATTTT.